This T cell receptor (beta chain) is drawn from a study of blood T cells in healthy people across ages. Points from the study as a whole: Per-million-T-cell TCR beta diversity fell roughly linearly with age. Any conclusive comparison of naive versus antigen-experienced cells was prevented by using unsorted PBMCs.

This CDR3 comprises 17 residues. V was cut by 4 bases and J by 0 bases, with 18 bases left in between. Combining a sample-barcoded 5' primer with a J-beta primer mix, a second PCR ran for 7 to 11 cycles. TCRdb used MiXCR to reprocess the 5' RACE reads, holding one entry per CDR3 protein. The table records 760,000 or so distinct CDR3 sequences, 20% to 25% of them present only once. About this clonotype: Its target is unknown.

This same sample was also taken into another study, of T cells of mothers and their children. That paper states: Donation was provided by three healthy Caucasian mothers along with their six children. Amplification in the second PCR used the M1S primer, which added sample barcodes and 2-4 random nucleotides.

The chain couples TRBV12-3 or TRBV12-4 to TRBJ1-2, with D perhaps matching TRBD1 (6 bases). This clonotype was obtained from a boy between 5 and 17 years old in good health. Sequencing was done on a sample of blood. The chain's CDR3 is CASSYSLGGPPNYGYTF. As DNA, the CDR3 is TGTGCCAGCAGTTACTCACTTGGGGGGCCCCCTAACTATGGCTACACCTTC.